A selection of T cell receptor beta chains follows, all from one sample in a study of cytotoxic CD8 clonotypes in ibrutinib-treated CLL. Assay: immunoSEQ multiplex PCR; the TCRdb copy retains only in-frame clones and omits some. The sample records about 130,000 clones, approximately 85% being singletons. The specimen comprised PBMCs, sampled after 24 months of ibrutinib treatment. The receptors shown here come from a human donor with chronic lymphocytic leukemia. Each CDR3 is given with its conserved first and last residue. D genes are given only for firm matches. Rows may omit the clone size; those that give it use once, few, many or a size class.

abundance	v_gene	d_gene	j_gene	CDR3aa	CDR3nt
NA	TRBV7-8	NA	TRBJ2-7	CASSLATGPSYEQYF	TGTGCCAGCAGCTTGGCCACCGGGCCTTCCTACGAGCAGTACTTC
NA	TRBV28	NA	TRBJ1-2	CASRQLTTGLLYF	TGTGCCAGCAGGCAACTGACGACAGGACTTCTCTACTTC
NA	TRBV6-5	TRBD2	TRBJ2-1	CASSLSSGNYNEQFF	TGTGCCAGCAGTTTATCTAGCGGGAACTACAATGAGCAGTTCTTC
NA	TRBV28	TRBD1	TRBJ2-7	CASTETGRAYEQYF	TGTGCCAGCACTGAGACAGGGCGGGCCTACGAGCAGTACTTC
few	TRBV18	NA	TRBJ1-3	CASSPPAGGNTIYF	TGTGCCAGCTCACCACCCGCCGGAGGAAACACCATATATTTT
NA	TRBV7-3	NA	TRBJ2-7	CASSWGLQTPCSDEQYF	TGTGCCAGCAGCTGGGGCCTCCAAACACCTTGTTCCGACGAGCAGTACTTC
NA	TRBV6-5	NA	TRBJ1-5	CASSYEGYSNQPQHF	TGTGCCAGCAGTTACGAGGGGTATAGCAATCAGCCCCAGCATTTT
NA	TRBV19	NA	TRBJ1-3	CASSHSVSGNTIYF	TGTGCCAGTAGTCACTCCGTCTCTGGAAACACCATATATTTT
NA	TRBV9	NA	TRBJ2-7	CASSVRPYEQYF	TGTGCCAGCAGCGTAAGGCCCTACGAGCAGTACTTC
NA	TRBV18	NA	TRBJ2-7	CASSPPGLTWEYF	TGTGCCAGCTCACCCCCTGGACTAACCTGGGAGTACTTC
NA	TRBV30	TRBD1	TRBJ1-4	CAWDRGRIEKLFF	TGTGCCTGGGACAGGGGGCGGATTGAAAAACTGTTTTTT
NA	TRBV6-1	NA	TRBJ2-7	CASTGGAGAYEQYF	TGTGCCAGCACCGGGGGAGCAGGGGCCTACGAGCAGTACTTC
NA	TRBV28	NA	TRBJ2-7	CASSYTRPSSYEQYF	TGTGCCAGCAGTTATACGCGGCCCAGCTCCTACGAGCAGTACTTC
NA	TRBV28	NA	TRBJ1-2	CASSSGVYGYTF	TGTGCCAGCAGTTCCGGGGTTTATGGCTACACCTTC
NA	TRBV18	TRBD1	TRBJ1-4	CASSPRDLQGNEKLFF	TGTGCCAGCTCACCTCGCGACCTACAGGGGAATGAAAAACTGTTTTTT
NA	TRBV7-3	TRBD1	TRBJ2-6	CASSPGQSSGANVLTF	TGTGCCAGCAGCCCGGGACAGAGCTCTGGGGCCAACGTCCTGACTTTC
NA	TRBV18	TRBD1	TRBJ1-5	CASSQRDSRHQPQHF	TGTGCCAGCTCACAGCGGGACAGCCGACATCAGCCCCAGCATTTT
NA	TRBV19	NA	TRBJ1-2	CASSRGGTPANYGYTF	TGTGCCAGTAGTAGGGGAGGGACACCTGCTAACTATGGCTACACCTTC
NA	TRBV18	TRBD1	TRBJ1-5	CASSPLQGGGDLQHF	TGTGCCAGCTCACCCCTACAGGGGGGTGGGGACCTCCAGCATTTT
NA	TRBV9	NA	TRBJ2-7	CASSATGLEQYF	TGTGCCAGCAGCGCAACAGGGCTGGAGCAGTACTTC
NA	TRBV6-5	NA	TRBJ2-2	CASRSSPNTGELFF	TGTGCCAGCAGGTCATCTCCGAACACCGGGGAGCTGTTTTTT
NA	TRBV28	TRBD2	TRBJ2-2	CASSLGLAGGSPFTGELFF	TGTGCCAGCAGTTTAGGACTAGCGGGAGGGTCCCCGTTCACCGGGGAGCTGTTTTTT
once	TRBV10-2	NA	TRBJ2-7	CASSILVGEQYF	TGCGCCAGCAGTATCCTAGTCGGCGAGCAGTACTTC
NA	TRBV9	TRBD2	TRBJ2-1	CASSHPLGLAGDNEQFF	TGTGCCAGCAGCCACCCCTTGGGGCTAGCGGGAGATAATGAGCAGTTCTTC
NA	TRBV11-2	TRBD1	TRBJ2-7	CASSWADRAGSYEQYF	TGTGCCAGCAGCTGGGCGGACAGGGCAGGAAGCTACGAGCAGTACTTC
NA	TRBV9	TRBD1	TRBJ1-3	CASSSRTGTLGNTIYF	TGTGCCAGCAGCTCGCGGACAGGTACCCTTGGAAACACCATATATTTT
NA	TRBV5-6	NA	TRBJ1-3	CASKTNVGNTIYF	TGTGCCAGCAAAACGAACGTTGGAAACACCATATATTTT
once	TRBV6-5	NA	TRBJ2-3	CASSNPGAVNTQYF	TGTGCCAGCAGTAATCCAGGGGCAGTTAATACGCAGTATTTT
NA	TRBV7-2	NA	TRBJ1-1	CASSLGRANTEAFF	TGTGCCAGCAGCTTAGGTAGGGCGAACACTGAAGCTTTCTTT
once	TRBV9	TRBD2	TRBJ2-3	CASSVRLAGTDTQYF	TGTGCCAGCAGCGTTCGACTAGCGGGCACAGATACGCAGTATTTT
NA	TRBV19	NA	TRBJ1-5	CATELGASRNQPQHF	TGTGCCACCGAGTTGGGGGCGAGTCGCAATCAGCCCCAGCATTTT
few	TRBV19	TRBD2	TRBJ2-5	CASSTGTSGVETQYF	TGTGCCAGTAGTACGGGTACCAGCGGGGTAGAGACCCAGTACTTC
NA	TRBV2	TRBD1	TRBJ1-3	CASSAETGAGNTIYF	TGTGCCAGCAGTGCTGAGACAGGGGCTGGAAACACCATATATTTT